This is a list of T cell receptor beta chains from one sample in a study of Tregs in tolerant kidney transplant recipients. The table came from immunoSEQ multiplex PCR; TCRdb's copy has only in-frame clones and leaves some out. Of tens of thousands of clones listed, approximately 90% were seen once; the top ten hold 4.5% to 5%. The material sequenced was CD8+ T cells from blood. The receptor source for this set is a human donor in good health. Each CDR3 is given with its conserved first and last residue. Clone sizes are given selectively: once, few, many, or a class where the clone is expanded.

v_gene: TRBV11-3
j_gene: TRBJ2-3
abundance: -
CDR3aa: CASSCRTSPILIDTDTQYF

v_gene: TRBV15
j_gene: TRBJ2-1
abundance: -
CDR3aa: CATSRSTELPMNEQFF

v_gene: TRBV27
j_gene: TRBJ1-1
abundance: -
CDR3aa: CASSGGPEAFF

v_gene: TRBV5-1
j_gene: TRBJ2-7
abundance: -
CDR3aa: CASSVGGYEQYF

v_gene: TRBV27
j_gene: TRBJ2-2
abundance: -
CDR3aa: CASSLGTGELFF

v_gene: TRBV5-1
j_gene: TRBJ2-3
abundance: -
CDR3aa: CASSFGQGGTDTQYF

v_gene: TRBV7-6
j_gene: TRBJ2-7
abundance: -
CDR3aa: CASSLGASSGRYEQYF

v_gene: TRBV19
j_gene: TRBJ2-7
abundance: once
CDR3aa: CASRITGESYEQYF

v_gene: TRBV30
j_gene: TRBJ2-7
abundance: once
CDR3aa: CAWSVPGGFGYEQYF

v_gene: TRBV7-8
j_gene: TRBJ2-1
abundance: -
CDR3aa: CASSLDTLVYNEQFF

v_gene: TRBV13
j_gene: TRBJ2-7
abundance: -
CDR3aa: CASSLLHGYEQYF

v_gene: TRBV7-8
j_gene: TRBJ2-1
abundance: few
CDR3aa: CASSLGQFNEQFF

v_gene: TRBV27
j_gene: TRBJ2-7
abundance: -
CDR3aa: CASSLSAPSGRIDEQYF

v_gene: TRBV5-3
j_gene: TRBJ2-5
abundance: -
CDR3aa: CARSLGETQYF

v_gene: TRBV27
j_gene: TRBJ1-6
abundance: -
CDR3aa: CASTAPSSGYNSPLHF

v_gene: TRBV4-1
j_gene: TRBJ1-2
abundance: -
CDR3aa: CASSQDRTQRGYTF

v_gene: TRBV4-1
j_gene: TRBJ2-7
abundance: -
CDR3aa: CASSQPGTDRYEQYF

v_gene: TRBV2
j_gene: TRBJ2-1
abundance: -
CDR3aa: CASSVPNRVTNEQFF

v_gene: TRBV6-6
j_gene: TRBJ2-7
abundance: -
CDR3aa: CASSSGQGEQYF

v_gene: TRBV2
j_gene: TRBJ2-1
abundance: -
CDR3aa: CASSVGGAGVEQFF

v_gene: TRBV27
j_gene: TRBJ2-1
abundance: -
CDR3aa: CASSLAGPSYNEQFF

v_gene: TRBV9
j_gene: TRBJ2-7
abundance: -
CDR3aa: CASSGGLADDYEQYF

v_gene: TRBV19
j_gene: TRBJ1-2
abundance: -
CDR3aa: CASSAIPRGRYGYTF

v_gene: TRBV7-6
j_gene: TRBJ2-3
abundance: -
CDR3aa: CASSLTGDTQYF

v_gene: TRBV15
j_gene: TRBJ2-6
abundance: few
CDR3aa: CATSRGQSGANVLTF

v_gene: TRBV6-5
j_gene: TRBJ1-1
abundance: -
CDR3aa: CASSYGTGVRTEAFF

v_gene: TRBV6-6
j_gene: TRBJ1-2
abundance: -
CDR3aa: CASSYSRYNYGYTF

v_gene: TRBV7-9
j_gene: TRBJ1-1
abundance: -
CDR3aa: CASSRVQGPTEAFF

v_gene: TRBV6-6
j_gene: TRBJ2-2
abundance: -
CDR3aa: CASSYSSGGRLFF

v_gene: TRBV5-6
j_gene: TRBJ2-7
abundance: -
CDR3aa: CASSLLAGIGPYEQYF

v_gene: TRBV10-1
j_gene: TRBJ1-1
abundance: -
CDR3aa: CASSKAPEMNTEVFF

v_gene: TRBV9
j_gene: TRBJ2-2
abundance: -
CDR3aa: CASSVGGQGITGELFF

v_gene: TRBV2
j_gene: TRBJ1-5
abundance: -
CDR3aa: CASSEFDRGGDQPQHF

v_gene: TRBV6-5
j_gene: TRBJ2-7
abundance: -
CDR3aa: CASRSGEIYEQYF

v_gene: TRBV27
j_gene: TRBJ2-1
abundance: -
CDR3aa: CASTTLGGDNEQFF

v_gene: TRBV27
j_gene: TRBJ2-7
abundance: -
CDR3aa: CASSFRTRGAYEQYF

v_gene: TRBV2
j_gene: TRBJ2-7
abundance: -
CDR3aa: CATFNAGPGTVPNEQYF

v_gene: TRBV27
j_gene: TRBJ2-1
abundance: -
CDR3aa: CASSLSAGLAYNEQFF

v_gene: TRBV5-5
j_gene: TRBJ1-1
abundance: -
CDR3aa: CASSPGSRENTEAFF

v_gene: TRBV7-9
j_gene: TRBJ2-1
abundance: -
CDR3aa: CASSPRQGTNNEQFF

v_gene: TRBV6-6
j_gene: TRBJ1-1
abundance: -
CDR3aa: CASSYASQAVNTEAFF